The 13 T cell receptor beta chains below were found in one sample sequenced in a study of graft-versus-host responses after intestinal transplantation. The antigens these receptors bind are not known. Profiled with immunoSEQ multiplex PCR; TCRdb holds only in-frame clones, not every one. The table includes fewer than 120,000 clones, approximately 92% detected once. The sample in question was unstimulated CD8+ T cells sorted from spleen or lymph node cells, obtained before intestinal transplant. The receptors were sampled from a human donor who received an intestinal transplant.

V and J are TRBV6-9 and TRBJ2-2; 7 bases agree with TRBD2. Germline assignment: CDR1 MNHGY and CDR2 SVAAGI. The V and J ends lost 5 bases and 7 bases, in that order; junction bases with no gene match: 4. CDR3 length: 13 residues. The CDR3 DNA is TGTGCCAGCAGTGACCGGGAGGACGGGGAGCTGTTTTTT. Protein product: CASSDREDGELFF.

The chain recombines TRBV27 with TRBJ2-1, with unresolved D. Looked up from germline, CDR1 is MNHEY and CDR2 is SMNVEV (reference sequence). The CDR3 is 15 amino acids. V was trimmed by 3 bases and J by 7 bases, leaving 16 bases between them. This chain's CDR3 is CASSFLFGIGNEQFF. CDR3 bases: TGTGCCAGCAGTTTTCTTTTCGGTATCGGTAATGAGCAGTTCTTC.

The CDR3 DNA follows: TGTGCCAGTAGTATAGGTCACCCGTCCTACGAGCAGTACTTC. Its translation: CASSIGHPSYEQYF. The rearrangement joins TRBV19 to TRBJ2-7, with D unclear. V lost 1 base to trimming and J lost 1 base, with 8 bases between them. Germline-derived CDR1 and CDR2 are LNHDA and SQIVND (reference sequence). The CDR3 contains 14 residues.

The V and J genes are TRBV11-2 and TRBJ2-1; 7 nucleotides agree with TRBD2. There are 15 residues in the CDR3. Trimming at V came to 5 bases and at J to 8 bases, leaving 12 bases not matched to a gene. Germline CDR1 is SGHAT and CDR2 is FQNNGV. As DNA, the CDR3 is TGTGCCAGCAGCCCCGTTTGGGAGGGCCGGGATGAGCAGTTCTTC. This translates into CASSPVWEGRDEQFF.

This clone was counted only a few times. The chain carries TRBV9 and TRBJ1-2, with no clear D. The ends were cut back, 4 bases at V and 4 bases at J, with 14 bases in the middle. The CDR3 has 14 amino acids. Germline CDR1 SGDLS, CDR2 YYNGEE. The CDR3 is CASSTGPGGYGYTF. The CDR3 region has the DNA TGTGCCAGCAGCACCGGGCCTGGTGGCTATGGCTACACCTTC. The whole variable domain, remainder taken from reference TRBV9 and TRBJ1-2, is DSGVTQTPKHLITATGQRVTLRCSPRSGDLSVYWYQQSLDQGLQFLIQYYNGEERAKGNILERFSAQQFPDLHSELNLSSLELGDSALYFCASSTGPGGYGYTFGSGTRLTVV.

This sequence joins TRBV29-1 and TRBJ1-2; 8 nucleotides line up with TRBD1. There are 13 residues in the CDR3. With V trimmed by 2 bases and J by 2 bases, 1 base remained unmatched. Germline V gives CDR1 SQVTM, CDR2 ANQGSEA. In DNA form, the CDR3 reads TGCAGCGTTGAACCAGGGGGCAACTATGGCTACACCTTC. The encoded protein is CSVEPGGNYGYTF.

J is TRBJ1-5 and V is TRBV6-1; TRBD1 might be the D (6 bases). Germline CDR1 is MNHNS and CDR2 is SASEGT. The V gene lost 1 base and the J gene lost 6 bases, with 10 bases spanning the gap. CDR3 length equals 14 residues. The DNA of the CDR3 is TGTGCCAGCAGTGAAGGGCAGGGGAGTCAGCCCCAGCATTTT. Its translation is CASSEGQGSQPQHF.

This chain joins TRBV9 and TRBJ1-2; possible D gene TRBD1, 6 bases. CDR3 size: 15 residues. Trimming cost V 2 bases and J 8 bases, with 19 bases left between them. Germline values: CDR1 SGDLS, CDR2 YYNGEE. This CDR3 is CASSVTPGQYVGYTF. The CDR3 bases are TGTGCCAGCAGCGTCACGCCAGGACAGTATGTCGGCTACACCTTC.

The chain is built from TRBV5-5 and TRBJ1-1, with unresolved D. The ends were cut back, 0 bases at V and 2 bases at J, with 5 bases in the middle. Germline assignment: CDR1 SGHKS and CDR2 YYEKEE (reference sequence). This CDR3 is built from 13 residues. The CDR3 region has the DNA TGTGCCAGCAGCTTGGGGACCAACACTGAAGCTTTCTTT. Amino acids: CASSLGTNTEAFF.

This clone is a singleton in its sample. J is TRBJ2-7 and V is TRBV13; 12 nucleotides agree with TRBD1. The germline CDR1 and CDR2 sequences are PRHDT and FYEKMQ (reference sequence). The CDR3 totals 19 residues. The junction had 16 bases not matched to a gene; V was cut back by 5 bases and J by 2 bases. The CDR3 here is CASSPSSGTGGKTPYEQYF. Here the CDR3 DNA reads TGTGCCAGCAGCCCCTCGAGTGGGACAGGGGGCAAGACGCCCTACGAGCAGTACTTC.

J is TRBJ1-1 and V is TRBV10-2, with a possible D match to TRBD1 (6 bases). The germline V and J ends were trimmed by 0 bases and 5 bases, with 10 bases remaining between them. Per germline, CDR1 WSHSY and CDR2 SAAADI. The CDR3 consists of 14 residues. The CDR3 loop is CASSESGGRTEAFF. The DNA of the CDR3 is TGCGCCAGCAGTGAGTCAGGGGGGAGGACTGAAGCTTTCTTT.

This CDR3 reads CASSLPGSAQYF. The CDR3 region has the DNA TGTGCCAGCAGTTTACCCGGTAGCGCGCAGTACTTC. This chain joins TRBV27 and TRBJ2-7, with a weak D call TRBD2 (5 bases). V lost 2 bases to trimming and J lost 9 bases, with 11 bases between them. Germline CDR1 is MNHEY and CDR2 is SMNVEV (reference sequence). This CDR3 has 12 amino acids.

The chain links TRBV5-6 to TRBJ2-1; D gene unclear. CDR3 length: 15 amino acids. Germline V gene sequence: CDR1 SGHDT, CDR2 YYEEEE. V was clipped by 0 bases and J by 0 bases, with 7 bases between them. The CDR3: CASSLVPYSYNEQFF. The CDR3 DNA follows: TGTGCCAGCAGCTTGGTACCGTACTCCTACAATGAGCAGTTCTTC. Filled out from reference TRBV5-6 and TRBJ2-1, the complete variable domain reads DAGVTQSPTHLIKTRGQQVTLRCSPKSGHDTVSWYQQALGQGPQFIFQYYEEEERQRGNFPDRFSGHQFPNYSSELNVNALLLGDSALYLCASSLVPYSYNEQFFGPGTRLTVL.